This T cell receptor beta chain was observed in a study of T cells in tuberculosis. The overall study: IGRA-negative adolescents, IGRA-positive adolescents with latent tuberculosis and adults with active tuberculosis formed this South African cohort. Notes on the study in general: The TCR-beta difference was not significant; alpha differences partly reflected length. Smaller distances to GMM-specific TCRs suggested their expansion in active tuberculosis.

Unsorted cryopreserved PBMC were sequenced, averaging about 93,000 T cells per clinical donor. Worth noting for this clone: Antigen specificity is unknown.

V shed 3 bases and J shed 0 bases, with 10 bases lying between them. Germline V gene sequence: CDR1 SGDLS, CDR2 YYNGEE. There are 14 residues in the CDR3. Some clones are missing from TCRdb's copy, which holds only in-frame ones; the method was immunoSEQ multiplex PCR. The sample lists under 35,000 clones, around 94% occurring once. The origin of this receptor is a donor aged 10-29 years with latent tuberculosis or without tuberculosis infection. The V and J genes are TRBV9 and TRBJ2-7; a possible D gene is TRBD1 (6 bases). The specimen was PBMCs. CDR3 loop: CASSGTVNSYEQYF. The CDR3 DNA reads TGTGCCAGCAGCGGGACAGTCAACTCCTACGAGCAGTACTTC.